Listed below are T cell receptor beta chains from one sample, sequenced in a study of T-cell reconstitution after alpha-beta-depleted transplantation in children. TCRdb re-called the PCR reads with MiXCR, one entry per CDR3 protein. The sample lists 640,000 or so distinct CDR3 sequences, around 17% occurring once. The material was PBMCs from the stem cell graft donor, obtained from the stem cell graft. The receptor source for this set is a human donor who donated a stem cell graft to a child with acute myeloid leukemia. CDR3s leave out the opening cysteine and the closing phenylalanine or tryptophan. The order of the fields is J gene, V gene, CDR3 protein.

j_gene: TRBJ1-1
v_gene: TRBV20-1
CDR3aa: SARARANTEAF

j_gene: TRBJ2-5
v_gene: TRBV25-1
CDR3aa: ASSVGGPGETQY

j_gene: TRBJ2-7
v_gene: TRBV5-1
CDR3aa: ASSLYPGEQY

j_gene: TRBJ2-5
v_gene: TRBV7-2
CDR3aa: ASSLVSGVETQY

j_gene: TRBJ2-7
v_gene: TRBV29-1
CDR3aa: SVGQGANEQY

j_gene: TRBJ2-5
v_gene: TRBV9
CDR3aa: ASSPGRRGALQETQY

j_gene: TRBJ2-1
v_gene: TRBV7-3
CDR3aa: ASSFTGSHNEQF

j_gene: TRBJ2-3
v_gene: TRBV12-3/TRBV12-4
CDR3aa: ASQGETDTQY

j_gene: TRBJ2-1
v_gene: TRBV7-6
CDR3aa: ASSSRTSGGSRVEQF

j_gene: TRBJ2-1
v_gene: TRBV20-1
CDR3aa: SASPVAIEQF

j_gene: TRBJ2-7
v_gene: TRBV7-2
CDR3aa: ASSSGGQFYEQY

j_gene: TRBJ2-7
v_gene: TRBV29-1
CDR3aa: SVIQGFNEQY

j_gene: TRBJ1-4
v_gene: TRBV6-5
CDR3aa: ASSSPGQGPKGEKLF

j_gene: TRBJ2-1
v_gene: TRBV6-5
CDR3aa: ASSYAGVANEQF

j_gene: TRBJ2-1
v_gene: TRBV20-1
CDR3aa: SARDYGSGGAANEQF

j_gene: TRBJ2-3
v_gene: TRBV7-2
CDR3aa: ASSRGATQY

j_gene: TRBJ2-1
v_gene: TRBV24-1
CDR3aa: ATSVSRTGGVVSYNEQF

j_gene: TRBJ1-1
v_gene: TRBV11-2
CDR3aa: ASSTLKNTEAF

j_gene: TRBJ1-5
v_gene: TRBV20-1
CDR3aa: SARATYDLNQPQH

j_gene: TRBJ2-2
v_gene: TRBV7-9
CDR3aa: ASSQRVGDTGELF

j_gene: TRBJ2-3
v_gene: TRBV12-3/TRBV12-4
CDR3aa: ASSRAGATDTQY

j_gene: TRBJ2-3
v_gene: TRBV24-1
CDR3aa: ATSDLNRDPDTQY

j_gene: TRBJ1-6
v_gene: TRBV20-1
CDR3aa: SARGPRGRGNSPLH

j_gene: TRBJ1-5
v_gene: TRBV7-9
CDR3aa: ASSRGQGVWPQH

j_gene: TRBJ2-4
v_gene: TRBV6-2/TRBV6-3
CDR3aa: ASSSQRGRGDIQY

j_gene: TRBJ2-1
v_gene: TRBV5-1
CDR3aa: ASSRDRTNNEQF

j_gene: TRBJ1-4
v_gene: TRBV5-1
CDR3aa: ASSQLFSRGGNEKLF

j_gene: TRBJ2-1
v_gene: TRBV20-1
CDR3aa: SARDVRGGFYNEQF

j_gene: TRBJ2-5
v_gene: TRBV11-3
CDR3aa: ASSFDRQVAGETQY

j_gene: TRBJ2-7
v_gene: TRBV30
CDR3aa: AWSTNQGDEQY

j_gene: TRBJ1-4
v_gene: TRBV7-9
CDR3aa: ASSLGSRTATNEKLF

j_gene: TRBJ1-2
v_gene: TRBV12-3/TRBV12-4
CDR3aa: ASSPGGSFYGYT

j_gene: TRBJ1-6
v_gene: TRBV5-1
CDR3aa: ASSLEGFGSPLH

j_gene: TRBJ2-1
v_gene: TRBV7-2
CDR3aa: ASSLAGRGNEQF

j_gene: TRBJ1-5
v_gene: TRBV5-1
CDR3aa: ANSLDSNNQPQH

j_gene: TRBJ2-3
v_gene: TRBV12-3/TRBV12-4
CDR3aa: ASSLTGTLTDTQY

j_gene: TRBJ2-1
v_gene: TRBV6-1
CDR3aa: ATLTRSSYNEQF

j_gene: TRBJ2-7
v_gene: TRBV7-2
CDR3aa: ASSLNPGQPYEQY

j_gene: TRBJ2-1
v_gene: TRBV28
CDR3aa: ASSLGWGLSYNEQF

j_gene: TRBJ1-5
v_gene: TRBV6-2/TRBV6-3
CDR3aa: ASSTDSADQPQH